The subject of this entry is one T cell receptor beta chain. The target of this receptor is not known. Base qualities are not provided; no much larger clone lies one nucleotide away. The sample's treatment or condition, from its label and the paper: some 19 received Ad26.COV2.S at low or high dose, single or two shots; 5 received placebo; per-sample allocation not given. Repertoires of vaccine and placebo recipients were sequenced from samples collected on day 63 after the first injection. In Cohort 1b, 25 or so adults aged 18-55 years were enrolled at a single site in Boston, USA, between 29 July and 7 August 2020. Ad26.COV2.S was a replication-incompetent adenovirus type 26 vector expressing a prefusion-stabilized SARS-CoV-2 spike protein from the original Wuhan strain. The germline V gene supplies CDR1 LGHNT and CDR2 FRNRAP. The CDR3 holds 13 amino acids from the cysteine to the phenylalanine. The only DNA kept is the CDR3, 39 bases in frame from the first base. The junction carries 11 bases between V and J, which are trimmed by 3 bases and 6 bases respectively.

The data were taken from a study of Ad26.COV2.S vaccination and SARS-CoV-2 variants (dated by TCRdb to the early 2020s). In the study overall: Vaccine-arm donors were drawn from COV1001, a multicentre, randomized, double-blind, placebo-controlled phase I-IIa trial of Ad26.COV2.S in healthy adults. Dosing of Ad26.COV2.S was intramuscular, at either 5x10^10 or 1x10^11 viral particles, delivered as one shot or as two shots spaced 56 days apart. TCRbeta repertoire sequencing was used to assess the specificity and breadth of SARS-CoV-2-reactive T cell receptors after Ad26.COV2.S vaccination. The TCR-sequenced set comprised approximately 32 samples: approximately 19 Ad26.COV2.S vaccine recipients, 5 placebo recipients and 8 SARS-CoV-2 convalescent individuals. Trial participants were randomized into five groups of five, in which low-dose or high-dose Ad26.COV2.S was given once or twice, or placebo was given on both occasions. Investigators remained blinded to trial group allocation during experiments and outcome assessment. Overall study results and their limits: It was noted by the authors that total T cell responses may have been underestimated by the TCR breadth and depth analyses. Substantial breadth of spike-specific CD8+ and CD4+ T cell responses was reported after vaccination. Ad26.COV2.S recipients had higher spike-specific TCR breadth than placebo recipients (P = 0.0014). Comparable non-spike TCR breadth was observed between vaccine and placebo recipients, consistent with only spike being contained in the vaccine. The study was not powered to compare responses between vaccine doses or regimens.

The immunoSEQ Assay was the method used to sequence TCRbeta CDR3 regions. After extraction, genomic DNA underwent amplification by bias-controlled multiplex PCR, followed by high-throughput sequencing. The published analysis was carried out like this. To quantify the absolute abundance of every unique TCRbeta CDR3 region, sequences were collapsed and filtered. T cell fraction was estimated by normalization of TCRbeta template counts to usable DNA, with usable DNA being measured through amplification of reference genes present in all nucleated cells. Repertoire TCRs were annotated as SARS-CoV-2-specific by exact matching of V gene, CDR3 amino acid sequence and J gene to a known reactive TCR set. MIRA supplied the reference SARS-CoV-2 TCR set, which was filtered for enrichment in COVID-19-positive ImmuneCODE repertoires so that public or cross-reactive TCRs were removed. Based on the MIRA antigens, annotated TCRs were further analysed at the level of specific ORF or position within ORF. Depth was the summed frequency of annotated unique rearrangements, while breadth was defined as annotated unique rearrangements over total unique productive rearrangements. Two-sided Wilcoxon rank-sum tests were applied when comparing TCR breadth between groups. What TCRdb holds here is the immuneACCESS table cut down to in-frame rearrangements. Part of the clones is not present; checked against another copy, under half of the missing clones reflect an unresolved V gene, and the others are unexplained. The V and J calls and the clone size are those of that table, but D and trimming were determined from the DNA. The table for this sample lists more than 300,000 clones; about 87% of them were counted only once. Of the sample, 6.4% falls within the top ten clones.

This sample comprised peripheral blood, obtained in a trial of Ad26.COV2.S vaccine versus placebo. The sequence came from a person aged 18-60 years who received the Ad26.COV2.S COVID-19 vaccine or a placebo. The sequence links TRBV12-5 to TRBJ2-5, with TRBD2 tentatively as D gene (6 bases match). The DNA reads as follows: TGTGCTAGTGGTTTCGGGGGAGTGAAGACCCAGTACTTC. It translates to CASGFGGVKTQYF.